This T cell receptor beta chain was found in a study of identical twins' blood T cells. The CDR3 extends over 17 amino acids. V was cut by 4 bases and J by 8 bases, with 26 bases left in between. Germline V gene lookup returns CDR1 SEHNR and CDR2 FQNEAQ (reference sequence). TCRdb analysed the 5' RACE reads with MiXCR anew, one entry per CDR3 protein. The table shows roughly 380,000 distinct CDR3 sequences, with over 25% occurring only once. Sequenced material: PBMCs. This chain links TRBV7-9 with TRBJ1-2; D unresolved. This TCR was recovered from a woman between 18 and 55 years old in good health. The CDR3 protein is CASSSILFGRTKRGYTF. The CDR3 region has the DNA TGTGCCAGCAGCTCGATCCTTTTCGGACGTACTAAGCGGGGCTACACCTTC.